This TCR beta chain appears in the sequencing data of a study of graft-versus-host responses after intestinal transplantation. Study-level background: Transplants were multivisceral, liver-intestinal, or isolated intestinal. The study gave all recipients anti-thymocyte globulin induction, then tacrolimus and steroids for approximately 3 years.

The CDR3 runs to 12 residues. Germline CDR1 and CDR2: SQVTM and ANQGSEA. Trimming left V 3 bases short and J 0 bases short, with 5 bases between. The table came from immunoSEQ multiplex PCR; TCRdb's copy has only in-frame clones and leaves some out. Here the sample spans about 89,000 clones, roughly 91% being singletons. Findings and limits, study-wide: Graft-donor T cell macrochimerism coincided with high graft-versus-host to host-versus-graft clonal ratios in allografts.

For this clone: The antigen is not known.

This sequence originates from a human donor who received an intestinal transplant. This chain connects TRBV29-1 to TRBJ1-1; D call uncertain. The sequences come from unstimulated CD4+ T cells sorted from spleen or lymph node cells, collected before intestinal transplant. The CDR3 nucleotides are TGCAGCGTTGAGTTAGTGAACACTGAAGCTTTCTTT. This codes for CSVELVNTEAFF. Full variable domain (remainder filled in from reference TRBV29-1 and TRBJ1-1): SAVISQKPSRDICQRGTSLTIQCQVDSQVTMMFWYRQQPGQSLTLIATANQGSEATYESGFVIDKFPISRPNLTFSTLTVSNMSPEDSSIYLCSVELVNTEAFFGQGTRLTVV.